The 16 T cell receptor beta chains below come from one sample, sequenced in a study of blood T cell repertoires in COVID-19. TCRdb keeps only in-frame clones here, not all; method: immunoSEQ multiplex PCR. Of more than 400,000 clones in the sample, less than 95% were seen once. The source material was PBMCs or T cells enriched from blood (not recorded which). These TCRs come from a man between 18 and 35 years old who had recovered from COVID-19.

V is TRBV7-9 and J is TRBJ2-2, with 11 bases matching TRBD1. This CDR3 region has 15 residues. Germline V gene data show CDR1 as SEHNR and CDR2 as FQNEAQ (reference sequence). J was trimmed by 6 bases and V by 5 bases; bases with no gene match: 5. CDR3 coding DNA: TGTGCCAGCAGCGTATGGACAGGGGGCCCCGGGGAGCTGTTTTTT. Translation: CASSVWTGGPGELFF.

The J gene is TRBJ1-1, the V gene TRBV29-1, with 7 bases fitting TRBD1. The trim removed 4 bases at V and 1 base at J, leaving 3 bases unmatched. CDR1 SQVTM and CDR2 ANQGSEA come from the germline V gene. The CDR3 extends over 13 amino acids. The CDR3: CSVGTGSNTEAFF. DNA for the CDR3: TGCAGCGTTGGGACAGGATCGAACACTGAAGCTTTCTTT.

The chain is built from TRBV5-3 and TRBJ2-3; TRBD2 agrees at 12 bases. TRBV5-3 is marked as an open reading frame, function uncertain. The CDR3 length is 17 residues. The V segment lost 2 bases and the J segment 0 bases; nucleotides outside the gene matches: 4. For the CDR3, the DNA is TGTGCCAGAAGCTTTGAAGGGACTAGCGGGAGCACAGATACGCAGTATTTT. The encoded protein is CARSFEGTSGSTDTQYF.

This clone was picked up one time. J is TRBJ1-1 and V is TRBV5-1; a weak D match, TRBD1 (6 bases). The V gene's germline CDR1 is SGHRS and CDR2 YFSETQ. The CDR3 spans 15 residues. Trimming removed 2 bases from V and 1 base from J, with 12 bases in between. CDR3 protein: CASSFEGVKNTEAFF. The CDR3 DNA reads as TGCGCCAGCAGCTTCGAGGGGGTGAAGAACACTGAAGCTTTCTTT.

This chain connects TRBV27 to TRBJ2-7; possible D gene TRBD1, 5 bases. The length of the CDR3 is 13 residues. Germline CDR1 MNHEY, CDR2 SMNVEV (reference sequence). V lost 5 bases and J 0 bases, leaving 8 bases between the germline ends. CDR3 sequence reads: CASSRTISYEQYF. DNA for the CDR3: TGTGCCAGCAGTAGGACAATCTCCTACGAGCAGTACTTC.

V and J are TRBV11-2 and TRBJ1-2; D might be TRBD1 (5 bases). V was cut by 0 bases and J by 2 bases, with 16 bases left in between. The CDR3 has 17 residues. Germline-derived CDR1 and CDR2 are SGHAT and FQNNGV. The CDR3 loop is CASSLEAGGGDNYGYTF. The CDR3 region has the DNA TGTGCCAGCAGCTTAGAAGCGGGCGGGGGGGACAACTATGGCTACACCTTC.

The rearrangement uses TRBV19 and TRBJ2-7, with 7 bases that match TRBD2. Germline-derived CDR1 and CDR2 are LNHDA and SQIVND (reference sequence). With 3 bases clipped from V and 2 bases from J, the junction kept 7 bases outside the gene matches. The CDR3 has 15 amino acids. CDR3: CASSIVLAVTYEQYF. The CDR3 nucleotides read TGTGCCAGTAGTATCGTCCTAGCGGTTACCTACGAGCAGTACTTC.

The J gene is TRBJ1-6, the V gene TRBV3-1 (or the pseudogene TRBV3-2); no definite D call. This CDR3 contains 14 residues. V gave up 0 bases and J gave up 8 bases, with 8 bases separating them. From germline, CDR1 is LGHDT and CDR2 YNNKEL (reference sequence). The CDR3 sequence: CASSQEMEYSPLHF. Here the CDR3 DNA reads TGTGCCAGCAGCCAAGAAATGGAGTATTCACCCCTCCACTTT.

The V gene is TRBV19, the J gene TRBJ1-5; 8 bases are shared with TRBD1. The CDR3 spans 18 residues. The V gene end was trimmed by 7 bases and the J gene end by 3 bases; junction bases not matched to a gene: 17. Germline V gives CDR1 LNHDA, CDR2 SQIVND (reference sequence). This CDR3 reads CASNDDRGLLSTNQPQHF. In nucleotides, the CDR3 is TGTGCCAGTAATGACGACAGGGGTCTTCTCAGTACCAATCAGCCCCAGCATTTT.

V usage is TRBV28 and J usage is TRBJ1-6; no definite D call. Trimming left V 7 bases short and J 1 base short, with 14 bases between. The CDR3 has 16 amino acids. Germline values: CDR1 MDHEN, CDR2 SYDVKM. Here the CDR3 reads CASKIGPGSYNSPLHF. The CDR3 DNA sequence: TGTGCCAGCAAGATCGGACCGGGATCCTATAATTCACCCCTCCACTTT.

The chain has TRBV2 and TRBJ2-1; D unclear. Germline CDR1 SNHLY, CDR2 FYNNEI. Trimming took 8 bases from V and 7 from J, leaving 12 bases between them. There are 12 residues in the CDR3. CDR3 in DNA: TGTGCCAGCGTGGGTAACGGGAATGAGCAGTTCTTC. Its protein is CASVGNGNEQFF.

The rearrangement links TRBV12-3 or TRBV12-4 to TRBJ2-1; D unresolved. V was trimmed by 5 bases and J by 6 bases, leaving 2 bases between them. The CDR3 is 10 amino acids. The DNA for the CDR3 is TGTGCCAGCAGTCGCAATGAGCAGTTCTTC. Translation gives CASSRNEQFF.

The chain has TRBV2 and TRBJ1-2; perhaps TRBD1 as D (5 bases). The CDR3 covers 15 residues. Trimming pared 4 bases from V and 4 bases from J, leaving 16 bases between. In germline, CDR1 is SNHLY, CDR2 FYNNEI. CDR3 region: CASSVTQGGLYGYTF. The DNA of the CDR3 is TGTGCCAGCAGTGTAACTCAGGGAGGACTCTATGGCTACACCTTC.

With respect to this clone: The sample contains more than one DNA sequence encoding this CDR3. This chain connects TRBV9 to TRBJ2-1; TRBD2 matches at 11 bases. Looked up from germline, CDR1 is SGDLS and CDR2 is YYNGEE. This CDR3 spans 15 amino acids. The trim removed 5 bases at V and 4 bases at J, leaving 5 bases unmatched. Written as DNA, the CDR3 is TGTGCCAGCAGTGCCGGGACTAGCGGTTACAATGAGCAGTTCTTC. The encoded protein is CASSAGTSGYNEQFF.

CDR3 nucleotides: TGTGCCAGCAGTATAACAGGGGACGGGGGTGAGCAGTTCTTC. Translation gives CASSITGDGGEQFF. The V and J genes are TRBV14 and TRBJ2-1; perhaps TRBD1 as D (7 bases). The CDR3 loop spans 14 amino acids. The germline CDR1 and CDR2 sequences are SGHDN and FVKESK. V was clipped by 6 bases and J by 9 bases, with 18 bases between them.

CDR3 sequence: CASSLIQGPNSPLHF. CDR3 nucleotide sequence: TGTGCCAGCAGCTTAATCCAGGGTCCTAATTCACCCCTCCACTTT. V usage is TRBV11-3 and J usage is TRBJ1-6, with a weak D call TRBD1 (5 bases). Germline assignment: CDR1 SGHNT and CDR2 YENEEA. The CDR3 runs to 15 residues. Between the trimmed V and J ends, which lost 2 bases and 6 bases, there was a span of 11 bases.